Presented here are 11 T cell receptor beta chains from one specimen sequenced in a study of type 1 regulatory T cells (dated by TCRdb to about 2021). The instrument was an Illumina MiSeq. TCRdb redid the processing of the public reads, applying fastp at Q25 and MiXCR, and retained in-frame beta chains. One record per CDR3 amino acid sequence lists the most common genes and DNA. The table for this sample lists some 60,000 distinct CDR3 sequences; approximately 67% of them were counted only once. The ten top clones hold 1.8% of the sample. The antigens of these receptors remain unknown. What was sequenced was cultured non-Tr1 T cells, either the whole culture or a sorted T cell fraction (not recorded which). What the cell subset or site label conveys for this sample: non-Tr1 population from the T-allo10 product. The receptors shown here come from a human donor in good health.

The gene calls are TRBV5-4 and TRBJ2-5; D gene uncertain. This CDR3 contains 13 residues. The V end was cut by 0 bases, the J end by 4 bases, with 7 bases between. In germline, CDR1 is SGHNT, CDR2 YYREEE (reference sequence). CDR3 amino acids: CASSLGPPETQYF. The DNA of the CDR3 is TGTGCCAGCAGCTTGGGTCCCCCAGAGACCCAGTACTTC.

The table lists this clonotype with a count of one. The gene calls are TRBV23-1 and TRBJ2-1; D may be TRBD2 (5 bases). TRBV23-1 has ORF status, its function being uncertain. CDR3 length equals 14 residues. Between the trimmed V and J ends, which lost 0 bases and 9 bases, there was a span of 12 bases. CDR3: CASSQSRAGIEQFF. CDR3 DNA sequence: TGCGCCAGCAGTCAATCGAGGGCAGGTATTGAGCAGTTCTTC.

This clonotype was seen once. The J gene is TRBJ2-4, the V gene TRBV2, with 10 bases matching TRBD2. The V and J ends lost 8 bases and 2 bases, in that order; junction bases with no gene match: 12. The V gene's germline CDR1 is SNHLY and CDR2 FYNNEI. The length of the CDR3 is 17 residues. The chain's CDR3 is CASSSGTSAMTKNIQYF. The CDR3 DNA follows: TGTGCCAGCTCTTCCGGGACTAGCGCTATGACCAAAAACATTCAGTACTTC.

The genes are TRBV19 and TRBJ1-1, with TRBD1 identical over 7 bases. The CDR3 has 12 residues. Germline V gives CDR1 LNHDA, CDR2 SQIVND (reference sequence). After removal of 2 bases from V and 8 bases from J, the junction contained 2 bases not matched to a gene. The CDR3 nucleotides read TGTGCCAGTAGTATATTACAGGGGGAAGCTTTCTTT. This translates into CASSILQGEAFF.

This chain joins TRBV27 and TRBJ2-5; 10 bases line up with TRBD2. The germline gives CDR1 MNHEY, CDR2 SMNVEV (reference sequence). Trimming cost V 6 bases and J 1 base; bases outside gene matches: 11. The CDR3 contains 17 residues. CDR3 DNA sequence: TGTGCCAGCAGGGTTGGGGGACTAGCGTCAGCCCAAGAGACCCAGTACTTC. It codes for CASRVGGLASAQETQYF.

J is TRBJ2-3 and V is TRBV5-1, with 11 bases matching TRBD2. The CDR3 runs to 15 residues. V dropped 2 bases and J dropped 4; count of bases not matched to a gene: 3. Germline CDR1 SGHRS, CDR2 YFSETQ. CDR3 DNA: TGCGCCAGCAGCTTTAGCGGGAGGGACGCAGATACGCAGTATTTT. Protein product: CASSFSGRDADTQYF.

The genes are TRBV7-8 and TRBJ2-3; TRBD1 agrees at 8 bases. The germline gives CDR1 SGHVS, CDR2 FQNEAQ. V trimming: 5 bases; J trimming: 4 bases; junction bases outside the gene matches: 8. This CDR3 region has 15 residues. CDR3 loop: CASSMTGVVADTQYF. The CDR3 DNA is TGTGCCAGCAGCATGACAGGGGTTGTCGCAGATACGCAGTATTTT.

This clonotype has a handful of counts. The chain has TRBV20-1 and TRBJ2-7; 10 bases agree with TRBD2. The germline V gene has CDR1 DFQATT and CDR2 SNEGSKA (reference sequence). Trimming cost V 2 bases and J 1 base; bases outside gene matches: 2. CDR3 length equals 14 residues. CDR3: CSARLAGESYEQYF. CDR3 DNA: TGCAGTGCTAGACTAGCGGGAGAATCCTACGAGCAGTACTTC.

This rearrangement joins TRBV11-2 to TRBJ2-5; 7 nucleotides align to TRBD1. This CDR3 contains 14 residues. The V gene end was trimmed by 5 bases and the J gene end by 5 bases; junction bases not matched to a gene: 8. Germline values: CDR1 SGHAT, CDR2 FQNNGV. This chain's CDR3 is CASSPNRGMETQYF. CDR3 nucleotides: TGTGCCAGCAGCCCAAACAGGGGTATGGAGACCCAGTACTTC.

This rearrangement joins TRBV5-1 to TRBJ2-1, with 11 bases identical to TRBD2. The germline gives CDR1 SGHRS, CDR2 YFSETQ. With 4 bases clipped from V and 6 bases from J, the junction kept 12 bases outside the gene matches. CDR3 length equals 17 residues. The CDR3 region has the DNA TGCGCCAGCAGCCAGACGGCCGGGACTAGCGGCGTCAATGAGCAGTTCTTC. Protein: CASSQTAGTSGVNEQFF.

This clonotype was recorded many times. The chain couples TRBV20-1 to TRBJ2-1, with D possibly TRBD2 on 5 matching bases. The germline CDR1 and CDR2 sequences are DFQATT and SNEGSKA (reference sequence). With 5 bases removed from V and 2 bases from J, the gap between germline ends came to 7 bases. The length of the CDR3 is 12 residues. CDR3 region: CSAPGTYNEQFF. CDR3 in DNA: TGCAGTGCTCCGGGGACCTACAATGAGCAGTTCTTC.